The TCR beta chain described here comes from a study of blood T cell repertoires in COVID-19. This clone was counted only a few times. TCRdb's table, derived via immunoSEQ multiplex PCR, lists solely in-frame clones and lacks some. The table records tens of thousands of clones, 82% of them present only once. Sequencing was performed on peripheral blood. This TCR was sampled from a human donor in a cohort sampled during active COVID-19.

The DNA for the CDR3 is TGCGCCAGCAGCTTGGAGGACACCTCCTACGAGCAGTACTTC. Its translation: CASSLEDTSYEQYF. The V call is TRBV5-1, the J call TRBJ2-7; D possibly corresponds to TRBD1 (5 bases). Germline V gives CDR1 SGHRS, CDR2 YFSETQ. V was trimmed by 0 bases and J by 0 bases, leaving 7 bases between them. The CDR3 has 14 residues.